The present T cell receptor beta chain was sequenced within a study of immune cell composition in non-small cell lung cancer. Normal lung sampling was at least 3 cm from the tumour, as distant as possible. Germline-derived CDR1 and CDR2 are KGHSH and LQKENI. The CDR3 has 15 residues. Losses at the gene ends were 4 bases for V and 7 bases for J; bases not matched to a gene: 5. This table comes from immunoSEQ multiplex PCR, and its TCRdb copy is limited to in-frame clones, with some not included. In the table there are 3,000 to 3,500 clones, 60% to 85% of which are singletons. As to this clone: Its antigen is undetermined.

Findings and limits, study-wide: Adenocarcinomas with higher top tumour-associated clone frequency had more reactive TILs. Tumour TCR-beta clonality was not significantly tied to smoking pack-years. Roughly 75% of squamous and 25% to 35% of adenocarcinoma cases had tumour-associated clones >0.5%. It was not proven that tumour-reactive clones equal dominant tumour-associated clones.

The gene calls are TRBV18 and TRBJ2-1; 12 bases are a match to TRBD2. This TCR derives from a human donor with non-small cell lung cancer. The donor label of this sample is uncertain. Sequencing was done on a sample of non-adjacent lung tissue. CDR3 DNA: TGTGCCAGCTCACAGCGGACTAGCGGGACAAATGAGCAGTTCTTC. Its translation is CASSQRTSGTNEQFF.